The 4 T cell receptor beta chains below all came from one sample that was sequenced in a study of shared clonotypes between healthy human individuals. Profiling relied on immunoSEQ multiplex PCR, and the TCRdb table lists in-frame clones only, not all of them. Among about 1,900,000 clones listed, 85% to 95% were seen once. Positive CCR7 selection of CD45RO-negative cells yielded the naive CD8 cells, and terminally differentiated effector memory CD45RA+ cells were excluded. Input material: naive CD8+ T cells sorted from blood. Source of these receptors: a man aged 18 to 29 in good health.

J is TRBJ2-3 and V is TRBV9; D ambiguous. There are 17 residues in the CDR3. In germline, CDR1 is SGDLS, CDR2 YYNGEE. V was trimmed by 0 bases and J by 1 base, leaving 15 bases between them. The DNA of the CDR3 is TGTGCCAGCAGCGTAGCTCAGTCCCAGACCGGCACAGATACGCAGTATTTT. Amino acids: CASSVAQSQTGTDTQYF.

The chain carries TRBV27 and TRBJ1-1; D is perhaps TRBD1 (6 bases). CDR1 and CDR2 (germline): MNHEY, SMNVEV (reference sequence). V was trimmed by 6 bases and J by 7 bases, leaving 18 bases between them. CDR3 length equals 14 residues. CDR3 amino acids: CASSTLGGGFEAFF. The CDR3 DNA is TGTGCCAGCAGCACCTTAGGGGGGGGTTTTGAAGCTTTCTTT.

The V and J genes are TRBV6-5 and TRBJ2-5; D might be TRBD2 (6 bases). The DNA end is more similar to TRBJ2-7, so the J call may be wrong. Looked up from germline, CDR1 is MNHEY and CDR2 is SVGAGI. The CDR3 runs 16 residues. CDR3 sequence reads: CASSYSTGEETYEQYF. The CDR3 nucleotides read TGTGCCAGCAGTTACTCTACCGGGGAGGAAACCTACGAGCAGTACTTC.

This sequence joins TRBV27 and TRBJ1-3; possibly TRBD1 for D (6 bases). Germline V gene lookup returns CDR1 MNHEY and CDR2 SMNVEV (reference sequence). V lost 5 bases, J lost 4 bases, and 15 bases lay in between. This CDR3 has 15 residues. The CDR3 protein is CASSEGGLGGNTIYF. CDR3 nucleotides: TGTGCCAGCAGTGAAGGGGGGCTGGGAGGAAACACCATATATTTT.